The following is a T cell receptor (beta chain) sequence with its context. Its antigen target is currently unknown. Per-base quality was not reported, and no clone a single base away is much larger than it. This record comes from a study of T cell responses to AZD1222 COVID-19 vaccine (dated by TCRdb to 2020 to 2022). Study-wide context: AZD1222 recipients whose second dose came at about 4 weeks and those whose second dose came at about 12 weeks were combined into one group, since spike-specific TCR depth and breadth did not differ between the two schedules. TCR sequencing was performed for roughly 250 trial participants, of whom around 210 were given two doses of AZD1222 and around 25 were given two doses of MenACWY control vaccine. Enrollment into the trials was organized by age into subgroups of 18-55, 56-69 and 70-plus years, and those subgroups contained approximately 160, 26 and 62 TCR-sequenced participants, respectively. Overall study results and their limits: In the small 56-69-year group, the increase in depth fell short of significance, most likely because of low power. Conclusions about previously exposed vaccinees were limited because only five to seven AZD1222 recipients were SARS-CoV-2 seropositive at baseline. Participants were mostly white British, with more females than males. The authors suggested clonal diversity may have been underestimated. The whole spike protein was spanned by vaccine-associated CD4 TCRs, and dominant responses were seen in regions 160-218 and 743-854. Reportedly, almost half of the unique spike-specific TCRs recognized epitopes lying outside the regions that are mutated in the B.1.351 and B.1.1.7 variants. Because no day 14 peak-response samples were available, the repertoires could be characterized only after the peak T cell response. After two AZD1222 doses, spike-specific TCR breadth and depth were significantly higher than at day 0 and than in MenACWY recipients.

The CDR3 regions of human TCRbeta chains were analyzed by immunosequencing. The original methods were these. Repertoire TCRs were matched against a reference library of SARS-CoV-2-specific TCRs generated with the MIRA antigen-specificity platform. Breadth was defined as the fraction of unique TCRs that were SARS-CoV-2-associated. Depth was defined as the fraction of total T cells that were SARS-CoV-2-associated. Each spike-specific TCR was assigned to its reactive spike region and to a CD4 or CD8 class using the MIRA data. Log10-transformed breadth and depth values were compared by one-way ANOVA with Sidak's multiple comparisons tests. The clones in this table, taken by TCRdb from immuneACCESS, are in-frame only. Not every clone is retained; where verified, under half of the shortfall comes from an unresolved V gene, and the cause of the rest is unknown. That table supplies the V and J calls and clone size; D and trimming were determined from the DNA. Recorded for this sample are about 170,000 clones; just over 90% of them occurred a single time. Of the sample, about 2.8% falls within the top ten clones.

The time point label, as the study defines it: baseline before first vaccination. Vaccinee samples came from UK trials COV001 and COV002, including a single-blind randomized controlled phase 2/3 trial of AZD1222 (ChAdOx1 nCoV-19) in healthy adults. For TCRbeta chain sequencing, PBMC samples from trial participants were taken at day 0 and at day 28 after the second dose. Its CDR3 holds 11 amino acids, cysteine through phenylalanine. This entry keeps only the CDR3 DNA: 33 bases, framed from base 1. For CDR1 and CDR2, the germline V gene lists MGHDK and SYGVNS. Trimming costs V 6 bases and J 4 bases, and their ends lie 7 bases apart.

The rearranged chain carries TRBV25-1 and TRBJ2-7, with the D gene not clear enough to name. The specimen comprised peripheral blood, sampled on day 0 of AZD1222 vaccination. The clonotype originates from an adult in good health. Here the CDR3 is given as CASRGIYEQYF. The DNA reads TGTGCCAGCAGGGGGATATACGAGCAGTACTTC.